One sample yielded the 4 T cell receptor beta chains listed below, sequenced in a study of technical replicates of blood from a few donors. Repertoires were generated with immunoSEQ multiplex PCR, while TCRdb's copy carries only in-frame clones and drops some. The sample records some 70,000 clones, less than 97% being singletons. Sequences were obtained from T cells isolated from PBMCs. All receptors come from a human donor in good health.

This chain links TRBV18 with TRBJ1-1; tentatively, D is TRBD1 (6 bases). The CDR3 covers 12 residues. Trimming removed 5 bases at V and 8 bases at J, with 12 bases between. Looked up from germline, CDR1 is KGHSH and CDR2 is LQKENI. CDR3 amino acids: CASSELTGEAFF. CDR3 nucleotide sequence: TGTGCCAGCTCAGAGTTAACAGGGGAAGCTTTCTTT.

The chain is built from TRBV12-5 and TRBJ1-5, with a weak D call TRBD1 (5 bases). The CDR3 loop spans 16 amino acids. V lost 0 bases and J lost 9, with 18 bases in between. CDR1 is LGHNT, CDR2 FRNRAP, per germline. This CDR3 reads CASGLVLEGNLGPQHF. DNA of the CDR3: TGTGCTAGTGGTTTGGTACTGGAGGGGAATTTAGGGCCCCAGCATTTT.

In this sample, this clone turned up once. This chain joins TRBV6-5 and TRBJ2-7; 8 bases match TRBD2. The junction had 3 bases not matched to a gene; V was cut back by 5 bases and J by 3 bases. Germline V lookup: CDR1 MNHEY, CDR2 SVGAGI. The CDR3 is made up of 13 amino acids. CDR3 loop: CASSPAGVYEQYF. CDR3 in DNA: TGTGCCAGCAGTCCAGCGGGAGTCTACGAGCAGTACTTC.

The V gene is TRBV5-1, the J gene TRBJ2-4, with TRBD2 identical over 8 bases. CDR1 and CDR2 (germline): SGHRS, YFSETQ. The CDR3 is 15 residues long. Trimming took 4 bases from V and 8 from J; bases not matched to a gene: 11. Here the CDR3 reads CASSPGSGGGDIQYF. The CDR3 DNA sequence: TGCGCCAGCAGCCCGGGAAGCGGGGGAGGGGACATTCAGTACTTC.